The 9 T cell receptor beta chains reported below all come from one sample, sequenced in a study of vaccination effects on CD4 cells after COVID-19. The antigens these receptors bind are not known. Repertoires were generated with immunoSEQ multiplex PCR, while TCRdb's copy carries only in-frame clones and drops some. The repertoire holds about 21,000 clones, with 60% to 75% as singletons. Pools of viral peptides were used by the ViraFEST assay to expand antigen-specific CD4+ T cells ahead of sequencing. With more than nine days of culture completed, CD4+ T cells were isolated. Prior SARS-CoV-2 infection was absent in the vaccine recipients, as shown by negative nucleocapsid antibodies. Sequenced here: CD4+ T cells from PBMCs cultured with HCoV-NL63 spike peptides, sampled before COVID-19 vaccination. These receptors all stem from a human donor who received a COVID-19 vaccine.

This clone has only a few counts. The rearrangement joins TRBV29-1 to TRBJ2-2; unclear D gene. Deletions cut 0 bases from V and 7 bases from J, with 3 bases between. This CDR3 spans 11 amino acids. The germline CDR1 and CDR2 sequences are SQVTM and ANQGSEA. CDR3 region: CSVEDVGELFF. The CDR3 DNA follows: TGCAGCGTTGAAGACGTCGGGGAGCTGTTTTTT.

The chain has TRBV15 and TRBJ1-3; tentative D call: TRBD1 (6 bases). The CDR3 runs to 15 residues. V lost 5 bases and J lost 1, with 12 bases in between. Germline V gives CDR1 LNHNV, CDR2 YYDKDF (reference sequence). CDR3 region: CATSHDRISGNTIYF. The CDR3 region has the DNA TGTGCCACCAGCCACGACAGGATTTCTGGAAACACCATATATTTT.

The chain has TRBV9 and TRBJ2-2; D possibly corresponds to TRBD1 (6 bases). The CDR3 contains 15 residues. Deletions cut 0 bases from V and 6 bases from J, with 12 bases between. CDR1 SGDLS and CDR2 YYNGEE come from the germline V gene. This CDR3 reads CASSVDGAGAGELFF. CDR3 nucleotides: TGTGCCAGCAGCGTAGATGGGGCAGGGGCCGGGGAGCTGTTTTTT.

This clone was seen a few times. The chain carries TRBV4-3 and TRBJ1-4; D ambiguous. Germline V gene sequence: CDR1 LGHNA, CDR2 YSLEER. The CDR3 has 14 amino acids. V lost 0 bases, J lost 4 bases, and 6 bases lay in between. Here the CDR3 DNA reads TGCGCCAGCAGCCAAGATCGGGGTAATGAAAAACTGTTTTTT. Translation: CASSQDRGNEKLFF.

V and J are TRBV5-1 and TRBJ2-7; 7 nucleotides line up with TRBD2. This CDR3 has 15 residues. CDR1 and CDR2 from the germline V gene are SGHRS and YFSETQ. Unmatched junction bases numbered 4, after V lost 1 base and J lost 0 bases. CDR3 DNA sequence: TGCGCCAGCAGCTTGAAGGGAGGGTCCTCCTACGAGCAGTACTTC. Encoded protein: CASSLKGGSSYEQYF.

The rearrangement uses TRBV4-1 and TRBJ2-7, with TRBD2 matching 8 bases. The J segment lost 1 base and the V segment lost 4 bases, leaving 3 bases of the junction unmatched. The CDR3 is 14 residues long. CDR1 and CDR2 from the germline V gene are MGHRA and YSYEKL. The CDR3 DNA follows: TGCGCCAGCAGCCGCCCGGGAGGGTCCTACGAGCAGTACTTC. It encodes CASSRPGGSYEQYF.

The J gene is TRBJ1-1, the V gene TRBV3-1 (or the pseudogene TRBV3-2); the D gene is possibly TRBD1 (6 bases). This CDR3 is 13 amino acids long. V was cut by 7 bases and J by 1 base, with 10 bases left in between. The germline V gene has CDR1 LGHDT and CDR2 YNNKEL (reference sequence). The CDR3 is CASTDRRNTEAFF. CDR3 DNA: TGTGCCAGCACAGACAGGAGGAACACTGAAGCTTTCTTT.

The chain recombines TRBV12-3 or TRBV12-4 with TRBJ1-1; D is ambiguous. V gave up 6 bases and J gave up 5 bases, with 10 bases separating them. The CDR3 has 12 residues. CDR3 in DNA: TGTGCCAGCAGCCCCCCGGGTACTGAAGCTTTCTTT. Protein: CASSPPGTEAFF.

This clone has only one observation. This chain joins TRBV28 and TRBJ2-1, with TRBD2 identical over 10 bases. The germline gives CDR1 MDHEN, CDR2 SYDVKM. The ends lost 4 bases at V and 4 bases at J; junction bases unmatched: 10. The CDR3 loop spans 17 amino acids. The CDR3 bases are TGTGCCAGCAGTTCGATCCCGCGGACTAGCGGATACAATGAGCAGTTCTTC. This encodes CASSSIPRTSGYNEQFF.